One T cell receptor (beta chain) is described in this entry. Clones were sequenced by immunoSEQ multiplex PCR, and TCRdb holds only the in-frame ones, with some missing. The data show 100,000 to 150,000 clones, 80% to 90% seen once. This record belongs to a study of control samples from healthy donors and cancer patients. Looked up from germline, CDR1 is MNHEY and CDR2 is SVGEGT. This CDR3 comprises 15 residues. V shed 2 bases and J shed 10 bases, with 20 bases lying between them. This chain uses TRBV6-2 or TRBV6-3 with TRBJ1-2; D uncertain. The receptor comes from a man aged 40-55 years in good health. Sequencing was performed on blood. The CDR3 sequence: CASSYPRISKGVYTF. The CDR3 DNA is TGTGCCAGCAGTTACCCTAGAATATCTAAGGGTGTCTACACCTTC.